Listed here is a single T cell receptor (beta chain). Its target is not known. It was on ten immunoSEQ deep assay plates that unsorted PBMC DNA was sequenced. Sequencing was performed with immunoSEQ multiplex PCR; in TCRdb, only in-frame clones are kept and a portion is missing. The sample consists of 450,000 to 500,000 clones, roughly 80% of them appearing once. Donors included only healthy HIV-negative adults lacking recent acute infections or vaccinations. About 91 million PBMCs served as the genomic DNA source for unsorted samples. The sample belongs to a study of shared clonotypes between healthy human individuals. Study-wide results and limits: Read depth was anticipated to influence clonotype sharing among donors.

Trimming pared 4 bases from V and 5 bases from J, leaving 12 bases between. This CDR3 region has 13 residues. Germline lookup yields CDR1 SGHRS and CDR2 YFSETQ. Sequences were obtained from PBMCs. This chain uses TRBV5-1 with TRBJ1-1; no clear D gene. This TCR derives from a woman aged 40 to 50 in good health. Some clones in this sample may be carry-over from other donors' samples. CDR3 sequence (DNA): TGCGCCAGCAGCCCCAGGCCTGAGACTGAAGCTTTCTTT. Protein product: CASSPRPETEAFF.